The present T cell receptor beta chain was sequenced within a study of glioma-infiltrating T cells (dated by TCRdb to the mid-2010s). Describing the broader study: Glioma tissue, non-neoplastic brain tissue and matched peripheral blood mononuclear cells were used as sources from which TCR alpha- and beta-chain repertoires were sequenced. To measure divergence between tissue and blood T-cell populations, each tissue-infiltrating repertoire was compared with the peripheral blood repertoire of the same patient. The paired cohort was made up of three low-grade glioma patients, 7 to 9 primary glioblastoma patients and three non-glioma patients who contributed non-neoplastic brain tissue.

The V end loses 7 bases and the J end loses 4 bases, and a stretch of 15 bases separates them. Via the germline V gene, CDR1 is KGHDR and CDR2 SFDVKD. Inclusive of the bounding cysteine and phenylalanine, the CDR3 is 14 residues long. The retained sequence is limited to the CDR3, 42 bases, with the frame set at the first base. This clonotype was counted ten times or more. Its antigen is not yet known. Base qualities are not at hand, and no much larger clone is one base apart. TCR alpha and beta CDR3 regions were amplified with the iRepertoire nested amplicon-rescue multiplex PCR (arm-PCR) platform from RNA. The input for one-step reverse transcription and amplification was about 85-450 ng of tissue mRNA or PBMC total RNA. After bead purification, a secondary multiplex PCR added Illumina adapters, and libraries were gel-purified between 200 and 400 bp. The libraries contained internal 6-nucleotide barcodes that were used for demultiplexing. Sequencing of the libraries was done on an Illumina MiSeq using 2x220 or 2x250 nucleotide paired-end reads. Regarding the original processing steps: Paired reads were merged using FLASH 1.2.11 and aligned with BWA-MEM to the GRCh37 human genome, and TRA and TRB reads were then extracted. For V and J assignment, an IMGT-derived reference of cassette sequences and CDR3 motifs that included pseudogenes was used. Reads were translated in three frames, and productive CDR3s were defined as those with a C...FGXG motif and no stop codons. A clonotype was defined as a unique combination of a V-J cassette pair and a CDR3 amino acid sequence. Reads were filtered by Hamming distance, thresholded by each sample's sequence error rate in mapped regions. TCRdb reworked the public reads: Q25 trimming with fastp, MiXCR clone assembly, productive beta chains retained. Here each entry gathers all rows of one CDR3 protein and keeps the most common genes and DNA. What appears here as the V and J calls and clone size reflects TCRdb's work, not the paper's. The sample table lists some 110,000 distinct CDR3 sequences, roughly 23% of them with a count of one. The top ten clones comprise nearly 15% of the sample.

The paper's findings and limits, for the study overall: Very few CDR3 sequences were found to be shared between tissue and blood, and this scarcity was attributed to high CDR3 diversity and limited sampling. VJ-independent divergence between tissue and blood was below expectation in non-neoplastic patients but above expectation in all gliomas, especially low-grade gliomas. The group comparisons were based on small numbers of patients: three non-neoplastic, three low-grade glioma and roughly eight glioblastoma patients.

The rearrangement joined TRBV24-1 to TRBJ2-5, with the D assignment possibly TRBD1 or TRBD2, given 5 matching bases for each. Material: glioma tissue, nonneoplastic brain tissue, or PBMCs (not recorded which). The source of this sequence is a human donor with low-grade glioma or glioblastoma, undergoing nonglioma brain surgery, or in good health (not recorded which). For the CDR3, the sequence is CATRETGGTETQYF. The sequenced DNA: TGTGCCACCAGGGAGACTGGGGGTACAGAGACCCAGTACTTC.